This record looks at one TCR beta chain sequence and its context. Its binding antigen is unknown. Base quality data are lacking; no much larger clone is found one base away. Naive CD8 T cell libraries were made from around 20,000 to 1,000,000 sorted cells using 10%, 30% or 50% of purified RNA. On a BD FACSAria II, naive CD8 T cells were FACS-sorted as CD8+CD4-CCR7+CD45RA+ and collected into RLT Plus buffer. To test detection sensitivity, Jurkat RNA equivalent to more than 9 TCR copies was spiked into samples of roughly 18,000-1,000,000 naive CD8 T cells. CD8 T cells were enriched using RosetteSep CD8+ T Cell Enrichment Cocktail and Ficoll-Paque, and the enriched cells then underwent ACK red cell lysis. This entry belongs to a study of molecular identifiers for immune sequencing clone quantification (dated 2018 in TCRdb). Background on the whole study: For a replicate experiment, RNA from roughly 18,000 or 92,000 naive CD8 T cells was divided into five aliquots, and four of the five aliquots were sequenced. CD8 T cells were used in a methods study to benchmark molecular-identifier clustering-based TCR repertoire sequencing (MIDCIRS) and TCR RNA copy counting.

A distance of 20 bases separates the germline ends of V and J, which lose 5 bases and 2 bases respectively. CDR3 length: 17 amino acids, cysteine to phenylalanine. The entry retains the CDR3 DNA only, 51 bases that are in frame from base 1. The germline V gene sets CDR1 to SGHAT and CDR2 to FQNNGV. Beyond this particular receptor, the publication reports: The sizes of highly expanded clones could end up underestimated when identical TCR molecules share a barcode. Modeling indicated approximately 3.2 TCR RNA copies recovered per cell, compared with about 9.4 by digital PCR, which implies a capture efficiency of 25% to 35%. When barcode sub-clustering was not used, chimeric consensus sequences inflated TCR diversity, with chimeras reaching as high as 47%. The naive libraries included spiked-in Jurkat TCR RNA (under eleven copies' worth), and this Jurkat TCR RNA is not part of the donor repertoire. Spiked-in Jurkat TCR RNA equivalent to a single cell was reported to be detectable even among approximately 1 million naive CD8 T cells. In CMV-specific effector cells, over 98% of molecules were held by clones above 20 RNA copies, whereas under 1% of molecules were held by such clones in naive cells.

Library generation was performed with PCR. These reads were obtained on a NextSeq 500. Preparation of bulk TCR libraries followed a previously described approach, with the TCR primers listed in Table S5. Purification of total RNA was performed with the Qiagen AllPrep DNA/RNA kit. Before analysis, reads from multiple sequencing runs of the same library were pooled. The authors' pipeline ran thus. Only reads with exact TCR constant sequence were kept, trimmed to 150 nt, and grouped by their 12-nt molecular barcodes. Reads in each barcode group were sub-clustered using a 15% Levenshtein threshold, and a quality-weighted consensus sequence was built for each RNA molecule. Non-functional sequences were discarded, and so were lower-count sequences lying one edit away from another sequence. Based on fitting two negative binomial distributions, any barcode sub-cluster with under 20% of the maximum read count was discarded. TCRdb reanalyzed the raw reads on its own, using fastp at Q25 for trimming and MiXCR for clone calling, and kept in-frame beta chains. Records with the same CDR3 protein are collapsed into one entry carrying the most frequent genes and DNA. The V and J calls and clone size are TCRdb's, not the authors'. The sample yields some 580,000 distinct CDR3 sequences; 25% were counted once. 0.6% to 0.9% of the sample is held by the ten biggest clonotypes.

The chain is assembled from TRBV11-2 and TRBJ2-3, with TRBD2 as a weak D call on 5 bases. This TCR was sampled from a human donor in good health. Some libraries in this study had Jurkat cell RNA spiked in. The sample comprised naive CD8+ T cells from blood, with Jurkat cell RNA spiked in. The cell subset or site label on this specimen signifies: FACS-sorted CD8+CD4-CCR7+CD45RA+ naive T cells. This receptor carries the CDR3 CASSPHLAPPDTDTQYF. The sequence in DNA is TGTGCCAGCAGCCCCCACCTAGCCCCACCCGACACAGATACGCAGTATTTT.